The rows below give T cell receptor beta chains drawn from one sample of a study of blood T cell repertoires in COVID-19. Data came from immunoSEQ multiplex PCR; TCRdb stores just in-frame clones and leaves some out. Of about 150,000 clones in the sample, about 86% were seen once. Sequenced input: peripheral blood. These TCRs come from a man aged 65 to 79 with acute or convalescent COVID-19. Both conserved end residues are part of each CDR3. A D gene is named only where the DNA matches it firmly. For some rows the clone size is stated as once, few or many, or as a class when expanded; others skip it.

TGCGCCAGCAGCTTGGATGGGACTAGCGGTCGGTACTTC | CASSLDGTSGRYF | TRBJ2-7 | TRBD2 | TRBV5-1 | .
TGTGCCAGCAGCCGCTCTCCCGGGACAGGGGCTTTGTGGGGTCAGCCCCAGCATTTT | CASSRSPGTGALWGQPQHF | TRBJ1-5 | TRBD1 | TRBV28 | .
TGTGCCAGTAGTATCCTCGGGGACACTGAAGCTTTCTTT | CASSILGDTEAFF | TRBJ1-1 | . | TRBV19 | .
TGCGCCAGCAGCCAAGATCGGCTAGCGGGAGGTCATGAGCAGTTCTTC | CASSQDRLAGGHEQFF | TRBJ2-1 | TRBD2 | TRBV4-1 | .
TGTGCCAGCAGTTCGGGACAGGGGGTATCCTACGAGCAGTACTTC | CASSSGQGVSYEQYF | TRBJ2-7 | TRBD1 | TRBV28 | few
TGTGCCAGCTCACTGGACACAGACTACGAGCAGTACTTC | CASSLDTDYEQYF | TRBJ2-7 | . | TRBV18 | .
TGTGCCACCAGCAGCCGACGGGAGAATCAGCCCCAGCATTTT | CATSSRRENQPQHF | TRBJ1-5 | . | TRBV15 | .
TGCGCCAGCAGCTTGGGGCGGCGACCCTCTGGAAACACCATATATTTT | CASSLGRRPSGNTIYF | TRBJ1-3 | . | TRBV5-1 | .
TGCGCCAGCAGCCAAGATGGGCTAGCGGGAGAAGAGCAGTACTTC | CASSQDGLAGEEQYF | TRBJ2-7 | TRBD2 | TRBV4-3 | .
TGTGCCAGCAGTTACGCCCAAATCCGTCCGGACGAGCAGTACTTC | CASSYAQIRPDEQYF | TRBJ2-7 | . | TRBV6-2/TRBV6-3 | .
TGTGCCAGTAGTATAGTTACAGGCTCTGGGGCCAACGTCCTGACTTTC | CASSIVTGSGANVLTF | TRBJ2-6 | . | TRBV19 | .
TGCGCCAGCAGCCAGACACCGGGACTAGCGGCTAATGAGCAGTTCTTC | CASSQTPGLAANEQFF | TRBJ2-1 | TRBD2 | TRBV4-1 | .
TGTGCCATCAGTGCGGGGGAAACTAGCGGGGATCCCTACGAGCAGTACTTC | CAISAGETSGDPYEQYF | TRBJ2-7 | TRBD2 | TRBV10-3 | .
TGTGCCAGCAGTTACGGACAGCCCCAAGAGACCCAGTACTTC | CASSYGQPQETQYF | TRBJ2-5 | . | TRBV6-5 | .
TGTGCCAGTAGTAGTCCTGGGAGCGGGAGAGGCAATGAGCAGTTCTTC | CASSSPGSGRGNEQFF | TRBJ2-1 | TRBD2 | TRBV19 | once
TGTGCCAGCTCACCATTCGGACAGGGGGTCCCCGGGGAGCTGTTTTTT | CASSPFGQGVPGELFF | TRBJ2-2 | TRBD1 | TRBV18 | .
TGTGCCACCAGCAGAGACTCAGGATCCCAAGAGACCCAGTACTTC | CATSRDSGSQETQYF | TRBJ2-5 | . | TRBV15 | .
TGCGCCAGCAGCATTACAGGGGGATACGGAAACACCATATATTTT | CASSITGGYGNTIYF | TRBJ1-3 | TRBD1 | TRBV5-1 | .
TGTGCCAGCAGGGGGGGACAGATCCGCAATCAGCCCCAGCATTTT | CASRGGQIRNQPQHF | TRBJ1-5 | TRBD1 | TRBV28 | .
TGCGCCAGCAGCTCGACAGAAACGATCACCTTCCATACTGAAGCTTTCTTT | CASSSTETITFHTEAFF | TRBJ1-1 | . | TRBV5-1 | .
TGCGCCAGCAGCCAAGATCCAGGGGGTTACACTGAAGCTTTCTTT | CASSQDPGGYTEAFF | TRBJ1-1 | TRBD1 | TRBV4-1 | .
TGCAGCGTTGAGGGTGCGGGGGGCATCGGCGGCTACACCTTC | CSVEGAGGIGGYTF | TRBJ1-2 | . | TRBV29-1 | .
TGTGCCAGCAGCATCAAAACTAGCGGGGGGAACACCGGGGAGCTGTTTTTT | CASSIKTSGGNTGELFF | TRBJ2-2 | TRBD2 | TRBV7-6 | .
TGCGCCAGCAGCCCGGGACAGGGGAAGGGCGATGAGCAGTTCTTC | CASSPGQGKGDEQFF | TRBJ2-1 | TRBD1 | TRBV4-3 | .
TGTGCCAGCAGCCCTCGACTAGGAGGCTACAATGAGCAGTTCTTC | CASSPRLGGYNEQFF | TRBJ2-1 | . | TRBV7-8 | .
TGTGCCAGCAGGACTCTTAGCCTTTACGGCTACACCTTC | CASRTLSLYGYTF | TRBJ1-2 | . | TRBV6-6 | .
TGTGCCAGTAGTAGCGGGACAGTTCCTCCAAAACTGTTTTTT | CASSSGTVPPKLFF | TRBJ1-4 | TRBD1 | TRBV19 | .
TGTGCCAGCAGCCGACAGTCGGTCTGGAGCGAGCAGTACTTC | CASSRQSVWSEQYF | TRBJ2-7 | . | TRBV3-1/TRBV3-2 | .
TGTGCCAGCCACACCCGACAGGGCAATCAGCCCCAGCATTTT | CASHTRQGNQPQHF | TRBJ1-5 | . | TRBV6-6 | .
TGCGCCAGCAGCTCTCAGGGGTGGGACATTCAGTACTTC | CASSSQGWDIQYF | TRBJ2-4 | . | TRBV5-1 | .
TGTGCCAGCAGCAGATTCCAGCGGGGGATCACAGATACGCAGTATTTT | CASSRFQRGITDTQYF | TRBJ2-3 | . | TRBV21-1 | .
TGTGCCAGCAGTTCTCCGGCCGGAGAAGAGACCCAGTACTTC | CASSSPAGEETQYF | TRBJ2-5 | . | TRBV28 | few
TGTGCCAGCTCACCCCAGAAGAACACTGAAGCTTTCTTT | CASSPQKNTEAFF | TRBJ1-1 | . | TRBV18 | .
TGTGCCAGCAGCAAAGTGTGGCCCGGGACACAAGCTTTCTTT | CASSKVWPGTQAFF | TRBJ1-1 | . | TRBV21-1 | few
TGTGCCAGCGGGACTAGCGGGAATACAGATACGCAGTATTTT | CASGTSGNTDTQYF | TRBJ2-3 | TRBD2 | TRBV7-9 | many
TGTGCCAGCAGCTTAAGGACAGGGGGCGGAGGTGAAGCTTTCTTT | CASSLRTGGGGEAFF | TRBJ1-1 | TRBD1 | TRBV7-3 | .
TGTGCCAGCAGCGACAGGGTCAATGGCTACACCTTC | CASSDRVNGYTF | TRBJ1-2 | TRBD1 | TRBV12-3/TRBV12-4 | .
TGTGCCAGCAGTTACGACCGGACAGACAACTATGGCTACACCTTC | CASSYDRTDNYGYTF | TRBJ1-2 | . | TRBV6-5 | .
TGTGCCAGCAGCTTAGGAGGGGGCCAGGAGACCCAGTACTTC | CASSLGGGQETQYF | TRBJ2-5 | . | TRBV7-3 | .
TGTGCCAGCAGTGAAGGGGGGGAGTGGCAGCCCCAGCATTTT | CASSEGGEWQPQHF | TRBJ1-5 | . | TRBV6-1 | few
TGCGCCAGCAACTTGGGCGGAGTCGGGGGAGGAAACATTCAGTACTTC | CASNLGGVGGGNIQYF | TRBJ2-4 | . | TRBV5-1 | .
TGTGCCAGCAGCTCACGGACAGGGGCGGATGAAAAACTGTTTTTT | CASSSRTGADEKLFF | TRBJ1-4 | TRBD1 | TRBV7-2 | once
TGCGCCAGCAGCTTGCAGCGGGGGAACACCGGGGAGCTGTTTTTT | CASSLQRGNTGELFF | TRBJ2-2 | TRBD2 | TRBV5-1 | .